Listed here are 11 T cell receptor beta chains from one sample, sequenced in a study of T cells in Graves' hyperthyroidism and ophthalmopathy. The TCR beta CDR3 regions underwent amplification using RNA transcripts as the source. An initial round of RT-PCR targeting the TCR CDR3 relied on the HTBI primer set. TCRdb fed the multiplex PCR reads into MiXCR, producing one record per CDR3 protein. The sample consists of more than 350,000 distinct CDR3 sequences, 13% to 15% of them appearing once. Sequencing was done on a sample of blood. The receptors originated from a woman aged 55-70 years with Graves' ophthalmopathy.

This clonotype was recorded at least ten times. CDR3 amino acids: CASTHNSNYEQYF. CDR3 nucleotide sequence: TGTGCCAGCACCCACAACTCAAACTACGAGCAGTACTTC. V gene TRBV28 combines with J gene TRBJ2-7, with no clear D. CDR1 and CDR2 from the germline V gene are MDHEN and SYDVKM. The CDR3 loop spans 13 amino acids. The V end lost 7 bases, the J end lost 3 bases, and 13 bases lay between the germline ends.

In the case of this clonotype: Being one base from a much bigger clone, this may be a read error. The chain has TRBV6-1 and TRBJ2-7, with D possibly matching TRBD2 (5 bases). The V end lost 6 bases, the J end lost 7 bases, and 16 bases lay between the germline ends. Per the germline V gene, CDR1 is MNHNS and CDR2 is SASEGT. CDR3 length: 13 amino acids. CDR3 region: CASRTAGSQEQYF. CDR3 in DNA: TGTGCCAGCAGGACCGCGGGCTCCCAAGAGCAGTACTTC.

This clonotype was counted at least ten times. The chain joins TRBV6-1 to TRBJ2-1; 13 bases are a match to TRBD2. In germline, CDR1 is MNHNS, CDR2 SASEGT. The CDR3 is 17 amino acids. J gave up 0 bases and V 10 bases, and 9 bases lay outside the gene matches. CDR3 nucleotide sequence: TGTGCCACCCTCGAGACTAGCGGGGGGAGCTCCTACAATGAGCAGTTCTTC. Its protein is CATLETSGGSSYNEQFF.

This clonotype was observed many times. In DNA, the CDR3 is TGTGCCTGGAGTGCGCAGGGACATCAGCCCCAGCATTTT. It is translated as CAWSAQGHQPQHF. This chain links TRBV30 with TRBJ1-5; D might be TRBD1 (5 bases). This CDR3 spans 13 amino acids. V lost 1 base to trimming and J lost 5 bases, with 9 bases between them. The germline gives CDR1 GTSNPN, CDR2 SVGIG (reference sequence).

This CDR3 reads CASSTSGPNYSGANVLTF. The CDR3 nucleotides are TGTGCCAGCAGTACTAGCGGGCCCAACTACTCTGGGGCCAACGTCCTGACTTTC. The gene calls are TRBV2 and TRBJ2-6; 9 nucleotides agree with TRBD2. CDR1 and CDR2 from the germline V gene are SNHLY and FYNNEI. This CDR3 has 18 residues. V lost 5 bases to trimming and J lost 0 bases; unmatched junction nucleotides: 8.

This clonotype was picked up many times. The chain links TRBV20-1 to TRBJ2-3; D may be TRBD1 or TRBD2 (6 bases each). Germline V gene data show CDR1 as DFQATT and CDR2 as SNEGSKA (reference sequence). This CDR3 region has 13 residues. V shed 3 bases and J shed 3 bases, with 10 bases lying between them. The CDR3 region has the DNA TGCAGTGCTAGGAGGGGGAGGACAGATACGCAGTATTTT. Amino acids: CSARRGRTDTQYF.

The CDR3 protein is CSAREHRGSGYGYTF. DNA for the CDR3: TGCAGTGCTAGAGAGCACAGGGGTTCAGGCTATGGCTACACCTTC. The genes are TRBV20-1 and TRBJ1-2; 7 nucleotides agree with TRBD1. The germline CDR1 and CDR2 sequences are DFQATT and SNEGSKA (reference sequence). The CDR3 has 15 amino acids. V trimming: 0 bases; J trimming: 4 bases; junction bases outside the gene matches: 8.

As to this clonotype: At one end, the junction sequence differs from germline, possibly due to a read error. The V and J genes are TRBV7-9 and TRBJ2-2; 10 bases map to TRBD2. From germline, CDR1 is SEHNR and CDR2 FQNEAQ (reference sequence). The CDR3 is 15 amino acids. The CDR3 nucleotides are TGTGCCGGCAGCTTAGGACTAGCGGACACCGGGGAGCTGTTTTTT. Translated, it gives CAGSLGLADTGELFF.

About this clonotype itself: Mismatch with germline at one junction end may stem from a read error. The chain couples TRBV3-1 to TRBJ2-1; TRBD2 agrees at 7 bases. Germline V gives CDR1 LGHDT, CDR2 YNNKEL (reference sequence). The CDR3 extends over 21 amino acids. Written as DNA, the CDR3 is TGTGCCAGCAGACAAGCGTCCGGGAAGCGGGAAGGCTCACGGTCCTACAATGAGCAGTTCTTC. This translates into CASRQASGKREGSRSYNEQFF.

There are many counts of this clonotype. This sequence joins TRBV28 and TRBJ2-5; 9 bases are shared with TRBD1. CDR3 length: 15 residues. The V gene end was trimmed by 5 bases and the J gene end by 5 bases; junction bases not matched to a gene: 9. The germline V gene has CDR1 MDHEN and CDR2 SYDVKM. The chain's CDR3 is CASSRPGQGSETQYF. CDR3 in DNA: TGTGCCAGCAGTAGACCGGGACAGGGATCCGAGACCCAGTACTTC.

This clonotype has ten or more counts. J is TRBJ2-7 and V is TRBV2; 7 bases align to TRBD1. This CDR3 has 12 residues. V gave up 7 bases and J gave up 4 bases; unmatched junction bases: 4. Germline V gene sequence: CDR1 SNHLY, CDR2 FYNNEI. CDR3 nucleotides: TGTGCCAGCATGGGGACAGATTACGAGCAGTACTTC. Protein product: CASMGTDYEQYF.